The rows below give T cell receptor beta chains drawn from one sample of a study of CD8 T cells in ankylosing spondylitis. TCRdb processed the 5' RACE reads anew with MiXCR; each CDR3 protein has one entry. Of roughly 300,000 distinct CDR3 sequences listed, less than 10% are singletons. Sequencing was performed on blood, either unsorted or a sorted T cell fraction (not recorded which). These receptors all come from a male donor with ankylosing spondylitis. Each CDR3 is given with its conserved first and last residue. The order of the fields is V gene, J gene, clone size, D gene, CDR3 protein, CDR3 DNA. A D gene is named only where the DNA matches it firmly. Clone size is stated in some rows and not others, as once, few, many or a class when expanded.

TRBV20-1	TRBJ2-7	many	.	CSARGPIGYEQYF	TGCAGTGCTAGAGGGCCTATCGGGTACGAGCAGTACTTC
TRBV27	TRBJ1-5	.	.	CASSLAPPGGGNQPQHF	TGTGCCAGCAGCCTGGCCCCCCCCGGGGGAGGCAATCAGCCCCAGCATTTT
TRBV3-1	TRBJ2-3	few	TRBD2	CASSQDYSAGRTDTQYF	TGTGCCAGCAGCCAAGACTACTCAGCGGGGAGGACAGATACGCAGTATTTT
TRBV20-1	TRBJ2-1	many	.	CSASARGRSSYNEQFF	TGCAGTGCTAGTGCCCGGGGGCGAAGCTCCTACAATGAGCAGTTCTTC
TRBV15	TRBJ2-7	.	TRBD2	CATSRSLGSGRAYEQYF	TGTGCCACCAGCAGATCCTTAGGAAGCGGGAGGGCCTACGAGCAGTACTTC
TRBV29-1	TRBJ2-7	.	.	CSVEPNSYEQYF	TGCAGCGTTGAACCCAACAGCTACGAGCAGTACTTC
TRBV29-1	TRBJ1-2	many	TRBD1	CSVGTGRYGYTF	TGCAGCGTCGGGACAGGGAGATATGGCTACACCTTC
TRBV6-6	TRBJ1-4	.	.	CASSYSLGGKLFF	TGTGCCAGCAGTTACTCTCTTGGGGGGAAACTGTTTTTT
TRBV20-1	TRBJ1-3	many	.	CSARDGGRGDGNTIYF	TGCAGTGCTAGAGATGGGGGTCGAGGGGATGGAAACACCATATATTTT
TRBV5-1	TRBJ2-5	.	.	CASSLELAMETQYF	TGCGCCAGCAGCTTGGAGCTAGCGATGGAGACCCAGTACTTC
TRBV6-1	TRBJ2-3	.	.	CASSEGPDRVDTQYF	TGTGCCAGCAGTGAAGGCCCGGATCGGGTAGATACGCAGTATTTT
TRBV6-1	TRBJ1-1	many	.	CASRLGQLNTEAFF	TGTGCCAGCAGACTTGGACAGTTGAACACTGAAGCTTTCTTT
TRBV5-6	TRBJ2-7	few	TRBD2	CASRMGTSGIYEQYF	TGTGCCAGCCGCATGGGGACTAGCGGGATTTACGAGCAGTACTTC
TRBV13	TRBJ2-7	once	TRBD2	CASSWGGLAGAYEQYF	TGTGCCAGCAGCTGGGGTGGGTTAGCGGGAGCGTACGAGCAGTACTTC